The 13 T cell receptor beta chains in this list originate from one sample, sequenced in a study of cytomegalovirus exposure and HLA in healthy donors. PCR primers comprised 60 Vbeta and 13 Jbeta primers. Produced via immunoSEQ multiplex PCR; TCRdb's table is partial and in-frame only. The repertoire holds approximately 120,000 clones, with just under 70% as singletons. Source material: PBMCs. These receptors all come from a woman in her 70s in good health and CMV-seropositive.

This chain connects TRBV6-6 to TRBJ1-5; 7 nucleotides align to TRBD1. The CDR3 loop spans 14 amino acids. The germline V gene has CDR1 MNHNY and CDR2 SVGAGI (reference sequence). V lost 6 bases to trimming and J lost 7 bases; unmatched junction nucleotides: 9. The CDR3 region has the DNA TGTGCCAGCAGCCCCCGAGGGGGCGGACAGCCCCAGCATTTT. As protein: CASSPRGGGQPQHF.

The rearrangement uses TRBV6-5 and TRBJ2-5; 9 bases agree with TRBD1. Unmatched junction bases numbered 6, after V lost 0 bases and J lost 4 bases. CDR3 length: 16 residues. The germline V gene has CDR1 MNHEY and CDR2 SVGAGI. The CDR3: CASSYSYRGPRETQYF. The CDR3 coding sequence is TGTGCCAGCAGTTACTCGTACAGGGGGCCTAGAGAGACCCAGTACTTC.

V is TRBV5-4 and J is TRBJ1-2, with a tentative D call TRBD1 (6 bases). The germline V gene encodes CDR1 SGHNT and CDR2 YYREEE (reference sequence). V lost 3 bases to trimming and J lost 5 bases, with 14 bases between them. This CDR3 region has 14 residues. This chain's CDR3 is CASSWQTGPYGYTF. The DNA of the CDR3 is TGTGCCAGCAGCTGGCAGACAGGACCATATGGCTACACCTTC.

The V call is TRBV5-8, the J call TRBJ1-5, with D uncertain. There are 15 residues in the CDR3. V was cut by 4 bases and J by 0 bases, with 11 bases left in between. Per the germline V gene, CDR1 is SGHTS and CDR2 is YDEGEE. The DNA for the CDR3 is TGTGCCAGCAGCGAGGAAACGTATAGCAATCAGCCCCAGCATTTT. Amino acids: CASSEETYSNQPQHF.

The CDR3 sequence is CASSLGQGGMSEQYF. As DNA, the CDR3 is TGCGCCAGCAGCTTAGGACAGGGAGGGATGAGCGAGCAGTACTTC. This rearrangement joins TRBV5-1 to TRBJ2-7; possible D gene TRBD1, 8 bases. The CDR3 has 15 residues. The V end lost 2 bases, the J end lost 6 bases, and 18 bases lay between the germline ends. Germline loops: CDR1 SGHRS, CDR2 YFSETQ.

V is TRBV11-2 and J is TRBJ1-1; D might be TRBD1 (5 bases). CDR3 length: 15 amino acids. Trimming removed 0 bases from V and 2 bases from J, with 10 bases in between. The V gene's germline CDR1 is SGHAT and CDR2 FQNNGV. In DNA, the CDR3 is TGTGCCAGCAGCTTAGATTTCGGGGGAAACACTGAAGCTTTCTTT. Protein product: CASSLDFGGNTEAFF.

The chain carries TRBV9 and TRBJ2-5; TRBD2 agrees at 9 bases. The CDR3 covers 16 residues. Germline CDR1 and CDR2: SGDLS and YYNGEE. V lost 0 bases and J lost 4; bases outside the gene matches: 7. The CDR3 region is CASSVGGGGAGETQYF. CDR3 bases: TGTGCCAGCAGCGTAGGGGGCGGGGGGGCCGGAGAGACCCAGTACTTC.

V usage is TRBV11-3 and J usage is TRBJ2-3; 10 bases fit TRBD2. The CDR3 has 19 amino acids. Germline V gene data show CDR1 as SGHNT and CDR2 as YENEEA. V gave up 2 bases and J gave up 1 base; unmatched junction bases: 12. In nucleotides, the CDR3 is TGTGCCAGCAGCTTAATACGGCTAGCGGGGGAGCGACGCACAGATACGCAGTATTTT. Translation: CASSLIRLAGERRTDTQYF.

This chain connects TRBV5-1 to TRBJ1-6, with 8 positions matching TRBD1. Germline CDR1 reads SGHRS; CDR2 reads YFSETQ. The CDR3 loop spans 15 amino acids. The V and J ends lost 0 bases and 13 bases, in that order; junction bases with no gene match: 9. In nucleotides, the CDR3 is TGCGCCAGCAGCTTGGGGGGACAGGCCGCATCGCCCCTCCACTTT. Encoded protein: CASSLGGQAASPLHF.

The chain is built from TRBV13 and TRBJ2-7, with unresolved D. In germline, CDR1 is PRHDT, CDR2 FYEKMQ (reference sequence). V lost 2 bases to trimming and J lost 0 bases, with 2 bases between them. The CDR3 sequence is 12 residues long. The CDR3 DNA follows: TGTGCCAGCAGCTTACTCTCCTACGAGCAGTACTTC. Translated: CASSLLSYEQYF.

This chain uses TRBV6-5 with TRBJ2-7; D call uncertain. Deletions cut 0 bases from V and 0 bases from J, with 12 bases between. CDR1 MNHEY and CDR2 SVGAGI come from the germline V gene. The CDR3 runs 16 residues. The CDR3 coding sequence is TGTGCCAGCAGTTACTCCTCTTCCCCCAGCTCCTACGAGCAGTACTTC. This encodes CASSYSSSPSSYEQYF.

The rearrangement links TRBV6-1 to TRBJ2-7; the D gene is possibly TRBD1 (5 bases). This CDR3 is 13 amino acids long. Germline lookup yields CDR1 MNHNS and CDR2 SASEGT. V lost 4 bases and J 6 bases, leaving 13 bases between the germline ends. Here the CDR3 DNA reads TGTGCCAGCAGTGCAACCACAGGTGCCGAGCAGTACTTC. This codes for CASSATTGAEQYF.

The chain joins TRBV6-1 to TRBJ1-5; 9 nucleotides agree with TRBD1. Germline CDR1 and CDR2: MNHNS and SASEGT. The CDR3 extends over 15 amino acids. V was clipped by 6 bases and J by 3 bases; unmatched bases: 6. CDR3 residues: CASRGDRADNQPQHF. In DNA, the CDR3 is TGTGCCAGCAGGGGGGACAGGGCCGACAATCAGCCCCAGCATTTT.